This entry is about one TCR beta chain. The CDR3 sequence is 12 residues long. CDR1 SQVTM and CDR2 ANQGSEA come from the germline V gene. The germline V and J ends were trimmed by 4 bases and 4 bases, with 8 bases remaining between them. The record originates from a study of identical twins. TCRdb analysed the 5' RACE reads with MiXCR anew, one entry per CDR3 protein. The data show roughly 1,500,000 distinct CDR3 sequences, less than 40% seen once. The sequence was collected from a newborn girl in good health. Sequencing was performed on cord blood. The chain links TRBV29-1 to TRBJ2-1; D unresolved. The CDR3: CSVGAVYNEQFF. In nucleotides, the CDR3 is TGCAGCGTTGGGGCAGTTTACAATGAGCAGTTCTTC.